This T cell receptor beta chain was sequenced for a study of OX40 agonist ivuxolimab in advanced cancers. Study-wide context: Three dose-escalation patients had partial responses: one with hepatocellular carcinoma and two with cutaneous melanoma. Whole-study findings and limits: Circulating CD4+ and CD8+ T cells showed clonal expansion by week 6 at 0.1 to 3.0 mg/kg. Fewer expanded clones were found on average in CD4+ than in CD8+ T cells. Expansion of clones was among the lowest in partial responders at 0.1-3.0 mg/kg.

Measured with immunoSEQ multiplex PCR; TCRdb has only the in-frame clones, and not every one. Of just under 75,000 clones listed, around nine tenths are singletons. V lost 6 bases and J lost 8; bases outside the gene matches: 6. Per germline, CDR1 MNHEY and CDR2 SVGAGI. The CDR3 spans 13 residues. With respect to this clone: Antigen unknown.

This sequence was found in an adult with an advanced solid tumor such as melanoma, head and neck, liver or kidney cancer. The sample consisted of CD4+ or CD8+ T cells sorted from blood, taken in a trial of the OX40 agonist ivuxolimab. The rearrangement links TRBV6-5 to TRBJ1-4; 7 nucleotides align to TRBD1. The CDR3 region is CASRGNRGEKLFF. The CDR3 DNA reads as TGTGCCAGCAGGGGGAACAGGGGCGAAAAACTGTTTTTT.